The 14 T cell receptor beta chains below all came from one sample that was sequenced in a study of beta chain bispecific antibodies for T cell cancers. Overall study findings and caveats: In these mixed samples, most targeted TRBV reads derived from the leukemia cell line. The TRBV12-3 share of total TRBV signal fell approximately 99% after anti-TRBV12 rather than anti-CD19 exposure.

TCRdb reanalysed the 5' RACE reads using MiXCR and keeps one entry per CDR3 protein. The data contain about 20,000 distinct CDR3 sequences, about 2% of them singletons. Either OKT3 anti-CD3 antibody or CD3/CD28 beads expanded T cells from blood mononuclear cells over 3 days. Their antigens are not known. Source: healthy donor T cells cultured with leukemia cells, taken from a culture containing a bispecific antibody targeting TCR Vbeta12. The receptors here all came from a human donor in good health. Some clones in this sample may be carry-over from other donors' samples.

This clonotype is labeled medium-sized. The chain links TRBV10-3 to TRBJ1-1, with D maybe TRBD1 (5 bases). Germline V gene sequence: CDR1 ENHRY, CDR2 SYGVKD. Trimming removed 4 bases at V and 1 base at J, with 16 bases between. The CDR3 contains 16 residues. The CDR3 DNA follows: TGTGCCATCAGTGGGGCCGACAGCCGAGGGAACACTGAAGCTTTCTTT. Protein product: CAISGADSRGNTEAFF.

This clonotype was found many times. V and J are TRBV30 and TRBJ1-2; the D gene is possibly TRBD1 (5 bases). The CDR3 is 14 amino acids. V lost 2 bases to trimming and J lost 8 bases, with 18 bases between them. Per germline, CDR1 GTSNPN and CDR2 SVGIG (reference sequence). The CDR3 sequence is CAWSRWQGILGYTF. In DNA form, the CDR3 reads TGTGCCTGGAGTAGATGGCAGGGTATACTCGGCTACACCTTC.

This clonotype was observed many times. The chain combines TRBV7-9 with TRBJ2-3; 9 bases match TRBD2. The CDR3 is 18 amino acids. V lost 8 bases to trimming and J lost 2 bases; unmatched junction nucleotides: 17. CDR1 and CDR2 from the germline V gene are SEHNR and FQNEAQ (reference sequence). CDR3 residues: CASHSPPSGGPPTDTQYF. The CDR3 bases are TGTGCCAGCCACTCACCCCCCAGCGGGGGGCCCCCCACAGATACGCAGTATTTT.

In its sample, this clonotype was seen many times. This chain uses TRBV18 with TRBJ1-1; 8 bases are a match to TRBD1. The CDR3 has 16 amino acids. Germline V gene data show CDR1 as KGHSH and CDR2 as LQKENI. Losses at the gene ends were 6 bases for V and 1 base for J; bases not matched to a gene: 10. Written as DNA, the CDR3 is TGTGCCAGCTCGACCGGGACAGGTGGTGGGAACACTGAAGCTTTCTTT. Translated, it gives CASSTGTGGGNTEAFF.

This clonotype was seen at least ten times. The V and J genes are TRBV5-1 and TRBJ1-1; D perhaps matches TRBD1 (6 bases). Trimming cost V 0 bases and J 7 bases, with 19 bases left between them. Per the germline V gene, CDR1 is SGHRS and CDR2 is YFSETQ. The CDR3 spans 16 residues. The CDR3: CASSLGGFGGAIEAFF. Here the CDR3 DNA reads TGCGCCAGCAGCTTGGGTGGGTTTGGGGGGGCAATTGAAGCTTTCTTT. Together with reference TRBV5-1 and TRBJ1-1, the CDR3 gives the full variable domain: KAGVTQTPRYLIKTRGQQVTLSCSPISGHRSVSWYQQTPGQGLQFLFEYFSETQRNKGNFPGRFSGRQFSNSRSEMNVSTLELGDSALYLCASSLGGFGGAIEAFFGQGTRLTVV.

Many counts were recorded for this clonotype. The chain uses TRBV5-1 and TRBJ2-5; TRBD2 is a possible D gene (7 bases). V was clipped by 1 base and J by 1 base, with 20 bases between them. This CDR3 contains 18 residues. Per germline, CDR1 SGHRS and CDR2 YFSETQ. DNA of the CDR3: TGCGCCAGCAGCTTGAGCTCATTGGGTAGGGGGGGCCAAGAGACCCAGTACTTC. Translation: CASSLSSLGRGGQETQYF.

This clonotype was recorded many times. The chain joins TRBV29-1 to TRBJ1-2; 9 bases match TRBD1. CDR3 size: 14 residues. CDR1 is SQVTM and CDR2 is ANQGSEA in the germline V gene. V gave up 6 bases and J gave up 3 bases; unmatched junction bases: 8. The CDR3 DNA follows: TGCAGCGTGTACAGGGGGCAGTGGCACTATGGCTACACCTTC. This sequence encodes CSVYRGQWHYGYTF.

This clonotype was observed many times. The gene calls are TRBV28 and TRBJ1-2, with 7 bases that match TRBD1. Germline CDR1 MDHEN, CDR2 SYDVKM. This CDR3 is 16 amino acids long. The V and J ends lost 3 bases and 3 bases, in that order; junction bases with no gene match: 10. The CDR3 nucleotides read TGTGCCAGCAGTTTTCGCAGGGGGTTGAAAGACTATGGCTACACCTTC. It is translated as CASSFRRGLKDYGYTF.

This clonotype was detected ten times or more. This rearrangement joins TRBV7-9 to TRBJ2-3; 11 nucleotides line up with TRBD2. After removal of 10 bases from V and 2 bases from J, the junction contained 8 bases not matched to a gene. CDR1 and CDR2 (germline): SEHNR, FQNEAQ (reference sequence). This CDR3 is 15 amino acids long. The CDR3, as DNA: TGTGCCACACTGACTAGCGGGGCTTACACAGATACGCAGTATTTT. Its protein is CATLTSGAYTDTQYF.

Ten or more counts support this clonotype. The rearrangement joins TRBV20-1 to TRBJ1-2; 9 bases fit TRBD1. The CDR3 is 13 residues long. Germline CDR1 is DFQATT and CDR2 is SNEGSKA (reference sequence). V lost 2 bases and J lost 7; bases outside the gene matches: 5. CDR3 region: CSARMTGGGGYTF. CDR3 sequence (DNA): TGCAGTGCTAGAATGACAGGGGGAGGTGGCTACACCTTC.

This clonotype was found many times. The chain has TRBV6-6 and TRBJ1-1; D remains ambiguous. The germline CDR1 and CDR2 sequences are MNHNY and SVGAGI (reference sequence). Trimming left V 5 bases short and J 7 bases short, with 14 bases between. The CDR3 runs 13 residues. The CDR3: CASSPLGQYEAFF. In nucleotides, the CDR3 is TGTGCCAGCAGTCCCCTGGGCCAGTATGAAGCTTTCTTT.

This clonotype was observed many times. This sequence joins TRBV7-3 and TRBJ2-3; possible D gene TRBD2, 6 bases. With 8 bases removed from V and 1 base from J, the gap between germline ends came to 13 bases. This CDR3 spans 14 amino acids. Germline V lookup: CDR1 SGHTA, CDR2 FQGTGA. The CDR3 DNA reads as TGTGCCAGCTCGCGGACGGGGGGCACAGATACGCAGTATTTT. It codes for CASSRTGGTDTQYF.

By sample fraction, this clonotype is medium-sized. The chain combines TRBV6-1 with TRBJ2-3; D could derive from TRBD1 or TRBD2 (5 bases each). Germline V gene sequence: CDR1 MNHNS, CDR2 SASEGT. The CDR3 loop spans 17 amino acids. Trimming pared 3 bases from V and 1 base from J, leaving 17 bases between. CDR3: CASSDRWGTHGTDTQYF. Written as DNA, the CDR3 is TGTGCCAGCAGTGATAGATGGGGGACGCACGGCACAGATACGCAGTATTTT.

This clonotype was seen repeatedly, ten times or more. This chain joins TRBV3-1 and TRBJ2-1, with 9 positions matching TRBD2. J lost 6 bases, V lost 3 bases, and 9 bases had no gene match. Germline V CDR1 and CDR2: LGHDT, YNNKEL (reference sequence). CDR3 length equals 16 residues. The CDR3 is CASSQRGGLARNEQFF. The CDR3 DNA reads as TGTGCCAGCAGCCAGAGGGGAGGACTAGCGCGCAATGAGCAGTTCTTC.